Presented here are 32 T cell receptor beta chains from one specimen sequenced in a study of blood T cell repertoires in COVID-19. Some clones are missing from TCRdb's copy, which holds only in-frame ones; the method was immunoSEQ multiplex PCR. Of some 520,000 clones listed, roughly nine tenths are singletons. The sequencing sample was made of peripheral blood. The receptor source for this set is a man aged 18 to 35 with COVID-19, enrolled during active disease.

This sequence joins TRBV5-1 and TRBJ2-2, with D hard to call. Germline V lookup: CDR1 SGHRS, CDR2 YFSETQ. The germline V and J ends were trimmed by 3 bases and 4 bases, with 7 bases remaining between them. There are 13 residues in the CDR3. The CDR3 is CASSSGITGELFF. The CDR3 DNA is TGCGCCAGCAGCTCGGGTATCACCGGGGAGCTGTTTTTT.

The table lists this clone with a few counts. The chain is built from TRBV7-9 and TRBJ1-1; a possible D gene is TRBD1 (5 bases). Germline V gene data show CDR1 as SEHNR and CDR2 as FQNEAQ (reference sequence). The CDR3 is 15 amino acids. Deletions cut 5 bases from V and 5 bases from J, with 18 bases between. CDR3 residues: CASSRSRGDGTEAFF. CDR3 nucleotide sequence: TGTGCCAGCAGCCGCTCGCGGGGGGATGGGACTGAAGCTTTCTTT.

The chain carries TRBV16 and TRBJ2-1; the match to TRBD1 covers 9 bases. The V and J ends lost 3 bases and 6 bases, in that order; junction bases with no gene match: 6. The CDR3 spans 15 residues. CDR1 and CDR2 from the germline V gene are KGHSY and FQNENV. Here the CDR3 DNA reads TGTGCCAGCAGCCATGGGACAGGGCGCGGCAATGAGCAGTTCTTC. It specifies CASSHGTGRGNEQFF. The full variable domain, with the rest looked up from reference TRBV16 and TRBJ2-1, is GEEVAQTPKHLVRGEGQKAKLYCAPIKGHSYVFWYQQVLKNEFKFLISFQNENVFDETGMPKERFSAKCLPNSPCSLEIQATKLEDSAVYFCASSHGTGRGNEQFFGPGTRLTVL.

V and J are TRBV20-1 and TRBJ2-7; possible D gene TRBD2, 6 bases. The CDR3 spans 11 residues. Germline lookup yields CDR1 DFQATT and CDR2 SNEGSKA (reference sequence). V was pared by 2 bases and J by 6 bases, with 8 bases between. Written as DNA, the CDR3 is TGCAGTGCTAGAACGGGACTCGAGCAGTACTTC. Amino acids: CSARTGLEQYF.

The chain employs TRBV30 and TRBJ2-5, with D possibly being TRBD2 (6 bases). The germline V gene has CDR1 GTSNPN and CDR2 SVGIG (reference sequence). The CDR3 has 14 amino acids. Deletions cut 0 bases from V and 5 bases from J, with 13 bases between. CDR3 in amino acids: CAWSVLGGWETQYF. The CDR3 nucleotides read TGTGCCTGGAGTGTACTCGGGGGATGGGAGACCCAGTACTTC.

This chain links TRBV5-8 with TRBJ1-2; 8 positions match TRBD1. The CDR3 is 13 residues long. The trim removed 1 base at V and 7 bases at J, leaving 3 bases unmatched. The germline gives CDR1 SGHTS, CDR2 YDEGEE. The CDR3 is CASSLYRGVGYTF. CDR3 DNA sequence: TGTGCCAGCAGCTTGTACAGGGGGGTTGGCTACACCTTC. Supplemented by reference TRBV5-8 and TRBJ1-2, the full variable domain reads EAGVTQSPTHLIKTRGQQATLRCSPISGHTSVYWYQQALGLGLQFLLWYDEGEERNRGNFPPRFSGRQFPNYSSELNVNALELEDSALYLCASSLYRGVGYTFGSGTRLTVV.

The V gene is TRBV9, the J gene TRBJ2-1; D is possibly TRBD1 (5 bases). The CDR3 extends over 16 amino acids. The V end was cut by 6 bases, the J end by 2 bases, with 18 bases between. Germline loops: CDR1 SGDLS, CDR2 YYNGEE. The CDR3 region is CASTQAPATAYNEQFF. As DNA, the CDR3 is TGTGCCAGCACCCAGGCCCCCGCGACAGCCTACAATGAGCAGTTCTTC.

A few counts support this clone. At the DNA level, this CDR3 is encoded by other sequences in the same sample as well. The J gene is TRBJ2-7, the V gene TRBV18, with TRBD2 identical over 10 bases. Unmatched junction bases numbered 0, after V lost 1 base and J lost 0 bases. This CDR3 is 15 amino acids long. The V gene's germline CDR1 is KGHSH and CDR2 LQKENI. As DNA, the CDR3 is TGTGCCAGCTCACCACGGACTAGCGGCTCCTACGAGCAGTACTTC. It translates to CASSPRTSGSYEQYF.

The gene calls are TRBV4-1 and TRBJ2-1; weak D call: TRBD1 (6 bases). The CDR3 is 16 residues long. V lost 8 bases and J lost 10, with 27 bases in between. Germline V gene lookup returns CDR1 MGHRA and CDR2 YSYEKL. CDR3 in amino acids: CASGDGGRGSLGEQFF. The CDR3 DNA reads as TGCGCCAGCGGGGACGGTGGCAGGGGATCCCTTGGGGAGCAGTTCTTC.

The J gene is TRBJ1-3, the V gene TRBV2; D unresolved. The CDR3 contains 13 residues. Deletions cut 6 bases from V and 0 bases from J, with 6 bases between. The germline V gene has CDR1 SNHLY and CDR2 FYNNEI. CDR3 DNA: TGTGCCAGCAGGGAGAACTCTGGAAACACCATATATTTT. This sequence encodes CASRENSGNTIYF. Complete variable domain (other parts from reference TRBV2 and TRBJ1-3): EPEVTQTPSHQVTQMGQEVILRCVPISNHLYFYWYRQILGQKVEFLVSFYNNEISEKSEIFDDQFSVERPDGSNFTLKIRSTKLEDSAMYFCASRENSGNTIYFGEGSWLTVV.

The chain has TRBV4-1 and TRBJ2-6; D may be TRBD1 (6 bases). The germline V gene encodes CDR1 MGHRA and CDR2 YSYEKL. V gave up 5 bases and J gave up 2 bases, with 16 bases separating them. The CDR3 has 17 amino acids. CDR3 sequence: CASSAATGPAGANVLTF. The CDR3 DNA follows: TGCGCCAGCAGCGCGGCCACAGGGCCTGCTGGGGCCAACGTCCTGACTTTC.

The V and J genes are TRBV19 and TRBJ2-2; possibly TRBD1 for D (6 bases). V was cut by 1 base and J by 6 bases, with 9 bases left in between. This CDR3 has 14 amino acids. Germline V gene sequence: CDR1 LNHDA, CDR2 SQIVND (reference sequence). CDR3 in DNA: TGTGCCAGTAGTATAGTATGGGGGCCCGGGGAGCTGTTTTTT. This codes for CASSIVWGPGELFF.

The V call is TRBV24-1, the J call TRBJ2-1; 9 bases match TRBD2. With 2 bases clipped from V and 4 bases from J, the junction kept 2 bases outside the gene matches. In germline, CDR1 is KGHDR, CDR2 SFDVKD. This CDR3 contains 15 residues. The CDR3 spells CATSDSLAGYNEQFF. The DNA of the CDR3 is TGTGCCACCAGTGATTCCCTAGCGGGGTACAATGAGCAGTTCTTC.

Comments on this clone: Other DNA sequences of this sample code for an identical CDR3. The chain employs TRBV11-2 and TRBJ2-3, with D unclear. This CDR3 has 14 amino acids. Germline CDR1 is SGHAT and CDR2 is FQNNGV. Trimming left V 3 bases short and J 0 bases short, with 7 bases between. The CDR3: CASSFFPSTDTQYF. CDR3 nucleotides: TGTGCCAGCAGCTTTTTTCCGAGCACAGATACGCAGTATTTT.

V is TRBV5-4 and J is TRBJ1-1; 11 bases are shared with TRBD1. The CDR3 has 14 amino acids. Germline CDR1 SGHNT, CDR2 YYREEE (reference sequence). V was pared by 4 bases and J by 6 bases, with 5 bases of the junction left unmatched. The DNA for the CDR3 is TGTGCCAGCAGCGGGACAGGGGGGAAGGCTGAAGCTTTCTTT. This translates into CASSGTGGKAEAFF. The full variable domain, with the rest looked up from reference TRBV5-4 and TRBJ1-1, is ETGVTQSPTHLIKTRGQQVTLRCSSQSGHNTVSWYQQALGQGPQFIFQYYREEENGRGNFPPRFSGLQFPNYSSELNVNALELDDSALYLCASSGTGGKAEAFFGQGTRLTVV.

The chain is built from TRBV4-1 and TRBJ2-1; 12 bases are shared with TRBD2. Germline V gene lookup returns CDR1 MGHRA and CDR2 YSYEKL. V dropped 8 bases and J dropped 5; count of bases not matched to a gene: 1. The CDR3 consists of 13 residues. The chain's CDR3 is CASGLAGNNEQFF. The CDR3 region has the DNA TGCGCCAGCGGACTAGCGGGGAACAATGAGCAGTTCTTC.

This chain uses TRBV6-5 with TRBJ2-7; 8 positions match TRBD1. Germline CDR1 MNHEY, CDR2 SVGAGI. V lost 6 bases to trimming and J lost 3 bases; unmatched junction nucleotides: 7. CDR3 length: 14 amino acids. The CDR3 spells CASRRTGILYEQYF. The CDR3 DNA sequence: TGTGCCAGCAGACGGACAGGGATTCTCTACGAGCAGTACTTC.

A single count supports this clone. This rearrangement joins TRBV11-3 to TRBJ2-1; possibly TRBD2 for D (5 bases). The germline V gene has CDR1 SGHNT and CDR2 YENEEA. CDR3 length: 13 amino acids. V lost 3 bases, J lost 10 bases, and 13 bases lay in between. The CDR3 nucleotides read TGTGCCAGCAGCTTGAGGGCGGGCGGGGAGCAGTTCTTC. Translation: CASSLRAGGEQFF.

Turning to this clone: Other DNA sequences within the sample encode an identical CDR3. This chain connects TRBV12-3 or TRBV12-4 to TRBJ2-3; D unresolved. Trimming cost V 5 bases and J 5 bases, with 5 bases left between them. This CDR3 has 11 amino acids. The CDR3 nucleotides read TGTGCCAGCAGTCGAGGAGATACGCAGTATTTT. It encodes CASSRGDTQYF.

The rearrangement uses TRBV18 and TRBJ1-2; TRBD1 is a possible D gene (5 bases). This CDR3 has 14 amino acids. Between the trimmed V and J ends, which lost 0 bases and 5 bases, there was a span of 10 bases. Germline V CDR1 and CDR2: KGHSH, LQKENI. The CDR3 DNA sequence: TGTGCCAGCTCACCACCCAGACAGTTGTATGGCTACACCTTC. This gives the protein CASSPPRQLYGYTF.

The chain is built from TRBV2 and TRBJ2-1, with TRBD2 as a possible D gene (7 bases). The CDR3 runs to 16 residues. CDR1 is SNHLY and CDR2 is FYNNEI in the germline V gene. Trimming stripped 3 bases from V and 3 bases from J, with 15 bases between. CDR3 bases: TGTGCCAGCAGTGAGGGCCCGAGGGGGGGCTACAATGAGCAGTTCTTC. Its protein is CASSEGPRGGYNEQFF.

This chain links TRBV27 with TRBJ2-3; maybe TRBD1 (6 bases). This CDR3 comprises 17 residues. V lost 5 bases and J lost 1, with 19 bases in between. Germline V gene sequence: CDR1 MNHEY, CDR2 SMNVEV (reference sequence). DNA for the CDR3: TGTGCCAGCAGTGATACAGAACAGGGTCCGGGCACAGATACGCAGTATTTT. It codes for CASSDTEQGPGTDTQYF.

V is TRBV29-1 and J is TRBJ2-3; the D is unclear. The V gene lost 6 bases and the J gene lost 0 bases, with 7 bases spanning the gap. Germline CDR1 is SQVTM and CDR2 is ANQGSEA. This CDR3 comprises 12 residues. CDR3 region: CSVLPSTDTQYF. In DNA form, the CDR3 reads TGCAGCGTCCTCCCTAGCACAGATACGCAGTATTTT.

This clone was detected many times. The V call is TRBV7-7, the J call TRBJ2-5; TRBD1 matches at 9 bases. Germline V lookup: CDR1 SSHAT, CDR2 FNYEAQ (reference sequence). Trimming at V came to 5 bases and at J to 4 bases, leaving 11 bases not matched to a gene. CDR3 length equals 16 residues. The CDR3 sequence is CASSPIPGQGVETQYF. In nucleotides, the CDR3 is TGTGCCAGCAGCCCCATCCCGGGACAGGGAGTAGAGACCCAGTACTTC.

This clone was counted between two and nine times. This sequence joins TRBV4-1 and TRBJ1-5; 7 bases are shared with TRBD1. The CDR3 length is 19 residues. The germline V gene has CDR1 MGHRA and CDR2 YSYEKL. Losses at the gene ends were 4 bases for V and 0 bases for J; bases not matched to a gene: 15. Here the CDR3 reads CASSPTIRQGAYSNQPQHF. Here the CDR3 DNA reads TGCGCCAGCAGCCCGACAATTCGACAGGGCGCTTATAGCAATCAGCCCCAGCATTTT.

As for this clone: The junction and the germline gene differ at one end; a read error may be behind it. The V gene is TRBV7-7, the J gene TRBJ2-3; unclear D gene. This CDR3 region has 13 residues. Germline CDR1 is SSHAT and CDR2 is FNYEAQ (reference sequence). The CDR3 nucleotides are TGTGCTAGCAGCTTAGCCCCGCGAGATACGCAGTATTTT. This encodes CASSLAPRDTQYF.

The chain employs TRBV5-4 and TRBJ1-2, with D maybe TRBD1 (5 bases). CDR3 size: 14 residues. CDR1 is SGHNT, CDR2 YYREEE, per germline (reference sequence). The V gene lost 2 bases and the J gene lost 1 base, with 9 bases spanning the gap. In nucleotides, the CDR3 is TGTGCCAGCAGCTTCGCGACAGTTAACTATGGCTACACCTTC. Protein product: CASSFATVNYGYTF.

This chain connects TRBV13 to TRBJ2-7; maybe TRBD2 (7 bases). The ends were cut back, 10 bases at V and 7 bases at J, with 17 bases in the middle. This CDR3 contains 12 residues. CDR1 is PRHDT and CDR2 is FYEKMQ in the germline V gene (reference sequence). CDR3 region: CATTRGAGEQYF. CDR3 coding DNA: TGTGCCACCACCCGGGGGGCAGGGGAGCAGTACTTC.

This clone came up once. The J gene is TRBJ2-1, the V gene TRBV7-9; maybe TRBD2 (5 bases). Trimming removed 1 base at V and 9 bases at J, with 16 bases between. This CDR3 has 15 amino acids. Germline V lookup: CDR1 SEHNR, CDR2 FQNEAQ (reference sequence). The CDR3 DNA follows: TGTGCCAGCAGCTTAGGGAGACAACGGGCGGGTGAGCAGTTCTTC. Protein: CASSLGRQRAGEQFF.

This clone was detected only once. This chain uses TRBV3-1 (or the pseudogene TRBV3-2) with TRBJ2-7, with TRBD2 identical over 9 bases. The V segment lost 4 bases and the J segment 3 bases; nucleotides outside the gene matches: 7. The CDR3 extends over 15 amino acids. Germline CDR1 LGHDT, CDR2 YNNKEL (reference sequence). The CDR3 coding sequence is TGTGCCAGCAGCCCCTTTAGCGGGAGAGGCTACGAGCAGTACTTC. Its translation: CASSPFSGRGYEQYF.

The chain carries TRBV7-3 and TRBJ2-2; 10 bases map to TRBD2. Germline values: CDR1 SGHTA, CDR2 FQGTGA. J gave up 6 bases and V 5 bases, and 6 bases lay outside the gene matches. This CDR3 is 15 amino acids long. CDR3 protein: CASSATSGMAGELFF. The CDR3 DNA is TGTGCCAGCAGCGCCACTAGCGGGATGGCCGGGGAGCTGTTTTTT.

The V call is TRBV6-5, the J call TRBJ1-5, with 7 bases aligning to TRBD1. Germline values: CDR1 MNHEY, CDR2 SVGAGI. The V gene end was trimmed by 6 bases and the J gene end by 6 bases; junction bases not matched to a gene: 11. This CDR3 comprises 15 residues. The CDR3 spells CASRSSRGGVQPQHF. CDR3 sequence (DNA): TGTGCCAGCAGATCCTCCCGAGGGGGCGTTCAGCCCCAGCATTTT.